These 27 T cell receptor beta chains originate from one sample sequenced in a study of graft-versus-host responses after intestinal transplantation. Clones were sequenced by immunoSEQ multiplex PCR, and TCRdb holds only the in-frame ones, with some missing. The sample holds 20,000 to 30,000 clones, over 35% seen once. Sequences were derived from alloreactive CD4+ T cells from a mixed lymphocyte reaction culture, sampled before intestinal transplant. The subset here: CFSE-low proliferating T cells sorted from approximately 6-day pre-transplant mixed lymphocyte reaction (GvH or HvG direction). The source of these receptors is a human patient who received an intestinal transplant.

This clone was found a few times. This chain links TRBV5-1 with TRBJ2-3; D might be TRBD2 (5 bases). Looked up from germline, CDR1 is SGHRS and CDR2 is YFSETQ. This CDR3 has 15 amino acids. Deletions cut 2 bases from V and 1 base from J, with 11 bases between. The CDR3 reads CASSLSHGGTDTQYF. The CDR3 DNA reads TGCGCCAGCAGCTTAAGTCACGGGGGCACAGATACGCAGTATTTT.

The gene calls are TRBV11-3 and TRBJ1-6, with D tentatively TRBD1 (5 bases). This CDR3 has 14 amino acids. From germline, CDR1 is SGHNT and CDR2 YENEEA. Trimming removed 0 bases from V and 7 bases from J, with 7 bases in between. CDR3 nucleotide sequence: TGTGCCAGCAGCTTAGAGGGGGGAAATTCACCCCTCCACTTT. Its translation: CASSLEGGNSPLHF.

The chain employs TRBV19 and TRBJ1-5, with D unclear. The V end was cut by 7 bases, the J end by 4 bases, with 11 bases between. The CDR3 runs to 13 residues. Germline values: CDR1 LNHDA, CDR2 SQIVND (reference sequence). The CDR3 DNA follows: TGTGCCAGTAACGCGAGGGCGAATCAGCCCCAGCATTTT. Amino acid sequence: CASNARANQPQHF. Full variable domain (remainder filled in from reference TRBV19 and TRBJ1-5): DGGITQSPKYLFRKEGQNVTLSCEQNLNHDAMYWYRQDPGQGLRLIYYSQIVNDFQKGDIAEGYSVSREKKESFPLTVTSAQKNPTAFYLCASNARANQPQHFGDGTRLSIL.

In DNA, the CDR3 is TGTGCCTGGGCGGGGGGAGACAATCAGCCCCAGCATTTT. Its translation: CAWAGGDNQPQHF. The chain joins TRBV30 to TRBJ1-5; D may be TRBD1 (5 bases). Germline assignment: CDR1 GTSNPN and CDR2 SVGIG (reference sequence). This CDR3 is built from 13 residues. V lost 5 bases and J lost 3, with 11 bases in between.

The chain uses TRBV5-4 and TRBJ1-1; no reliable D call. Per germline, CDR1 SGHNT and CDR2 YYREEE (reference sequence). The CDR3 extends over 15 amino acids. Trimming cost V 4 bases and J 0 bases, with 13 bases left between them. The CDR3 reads CASSPKQNMNTEAFF. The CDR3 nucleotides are TGTGCCAGCAGCCCCAAACAGAACATGAACACTGAAGCTTTCTTT.

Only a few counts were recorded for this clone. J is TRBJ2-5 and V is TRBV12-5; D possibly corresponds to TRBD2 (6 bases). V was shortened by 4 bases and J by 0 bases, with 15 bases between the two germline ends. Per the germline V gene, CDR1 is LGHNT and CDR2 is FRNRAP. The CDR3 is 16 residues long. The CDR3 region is CASGSSLLADQETQYF. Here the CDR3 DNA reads TGTGCTAGTGGTTCTTCGCTATTAGCGGACCAAGAGACCCAGTACTTC.

CDR3 bases: TGCGCCAGCAGCTTGTCCCTCCACAGCTCCTACAATGAGCAGTTCTTC. The encoded protein is CASSLSLHSSYNEQFF. The genes are TRBV5-1 and TRBJ2-1, with D unresolved. The CDR3 extends over 16 amino acids. Germline V gene lookup returns CDR1 SGHRS and CDR2 YFSETQ. Trimming cost V 1 base and J 0 bases, with 11 bases left between them.

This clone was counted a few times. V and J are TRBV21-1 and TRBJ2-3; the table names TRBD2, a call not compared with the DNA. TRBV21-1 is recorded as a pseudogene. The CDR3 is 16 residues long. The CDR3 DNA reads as TGTGCCAGCAATTCTAGGCTAGAAAAGAAACCCGATACGCAGTATTTT. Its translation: CASNSRLEKKPDTQYF.

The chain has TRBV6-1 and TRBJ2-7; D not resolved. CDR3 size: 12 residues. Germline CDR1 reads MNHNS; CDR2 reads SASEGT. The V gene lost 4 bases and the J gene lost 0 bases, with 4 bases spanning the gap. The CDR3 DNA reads TGTGCCAGCAGTGTATTCTCCTACGAGCAGTACTTC. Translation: CASSVFSYEQYF.

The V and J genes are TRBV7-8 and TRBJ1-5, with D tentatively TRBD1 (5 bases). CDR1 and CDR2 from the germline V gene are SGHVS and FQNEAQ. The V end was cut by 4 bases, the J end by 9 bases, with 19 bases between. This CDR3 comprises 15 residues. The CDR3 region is CASSYTGPHYRPQHF. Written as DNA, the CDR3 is TGTGCCAGCAGCTATACAGGCCCCCATTACCGGCCCCAGCATTTT.

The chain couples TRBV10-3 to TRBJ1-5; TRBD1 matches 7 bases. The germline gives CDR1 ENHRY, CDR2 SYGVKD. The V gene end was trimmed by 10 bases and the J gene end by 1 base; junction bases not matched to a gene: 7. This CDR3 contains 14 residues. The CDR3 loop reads CATGTGVSNQPQHF. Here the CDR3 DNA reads TGTGCCACCGGCACAGGGGTGAGCAATCAGCCCCAGCATTTT.

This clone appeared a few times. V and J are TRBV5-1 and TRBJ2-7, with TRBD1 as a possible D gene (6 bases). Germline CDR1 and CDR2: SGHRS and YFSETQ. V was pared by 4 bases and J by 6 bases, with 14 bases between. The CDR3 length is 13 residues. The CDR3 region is CASSRDTPSEQYF. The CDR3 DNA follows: TGCGCCAGCAGCCGGGACACCCCTAGCGAGCAGTACTTC.

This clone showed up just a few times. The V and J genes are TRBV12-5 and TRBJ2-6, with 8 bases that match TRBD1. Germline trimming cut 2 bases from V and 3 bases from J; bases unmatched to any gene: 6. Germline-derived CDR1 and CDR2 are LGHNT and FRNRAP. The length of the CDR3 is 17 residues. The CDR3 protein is CASGLLYRGVGANVLTF. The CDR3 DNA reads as TGTGCTAGTGGTTTGTTATACAGGGGGGTTGGGGCCAACGTCCTGACTTTC.

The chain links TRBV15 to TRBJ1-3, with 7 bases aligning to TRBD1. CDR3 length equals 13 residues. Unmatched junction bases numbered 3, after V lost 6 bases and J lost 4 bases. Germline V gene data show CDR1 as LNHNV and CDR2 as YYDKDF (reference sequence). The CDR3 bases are TGTGCCACCAGGATGACAGGGGGAAACACCATATATTTT. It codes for CATRMTGGNTIYF.

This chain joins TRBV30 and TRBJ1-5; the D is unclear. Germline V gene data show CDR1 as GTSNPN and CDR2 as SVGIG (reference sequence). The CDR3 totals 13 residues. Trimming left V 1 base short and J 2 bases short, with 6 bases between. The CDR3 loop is CAWSATGNQPQHF. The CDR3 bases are TGTGCCTGGAGTGCGACTGGCAATCAGCCCCAGCATTTT.

In nucleotides, the CDR3 is TGTGCCAGCAGCTCCCGAAGCCTACTCACAGATACGCAGTATTTT. This gives the protein CASSSRSLLTDTQYF. This chain links TRBV4-2 with TRBJ2-3; no reliable D call. The CDR3 has 15 amino acids. The V end was cut by 5 bases, the J end by 2 bases, with 14 bases between. Germline V gives CDR1 LGHNA, CDR2 YNFKEQ.

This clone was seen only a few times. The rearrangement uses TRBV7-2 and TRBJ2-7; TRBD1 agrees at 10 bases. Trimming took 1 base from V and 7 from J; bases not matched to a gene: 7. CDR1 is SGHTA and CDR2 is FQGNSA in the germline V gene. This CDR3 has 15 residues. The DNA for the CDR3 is TGTGCCAGCAGCTTAGGACAGGGGGCGTCGAGGGAGCAGTACTTC. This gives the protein CASSLGQGASREQYF.

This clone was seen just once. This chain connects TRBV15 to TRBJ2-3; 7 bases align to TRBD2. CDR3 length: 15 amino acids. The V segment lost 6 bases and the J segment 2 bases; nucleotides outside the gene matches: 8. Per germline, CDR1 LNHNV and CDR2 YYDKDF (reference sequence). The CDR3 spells CATRRGLAVTDTQYF. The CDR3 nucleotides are TGTGCCACCAGAAGGGGTCTAGCGGTCACAGATACGCAGTATTTT.

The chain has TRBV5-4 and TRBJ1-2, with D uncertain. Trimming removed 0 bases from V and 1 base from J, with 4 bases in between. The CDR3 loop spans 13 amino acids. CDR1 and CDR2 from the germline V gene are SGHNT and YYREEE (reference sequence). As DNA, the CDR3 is TGTGCCAGCAGCTTGGCCAATAACTATGGCTACACCTTC. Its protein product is CASSLANNYGYTF.

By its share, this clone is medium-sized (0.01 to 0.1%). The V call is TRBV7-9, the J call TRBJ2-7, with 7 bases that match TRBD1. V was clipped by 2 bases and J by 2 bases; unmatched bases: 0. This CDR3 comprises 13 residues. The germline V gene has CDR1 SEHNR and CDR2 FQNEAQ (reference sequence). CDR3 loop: CASSLQGAYEQYF. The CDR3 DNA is TGTGCCAGCAGCTTACAGGGGGCCTACGAGCAGTACTTC.

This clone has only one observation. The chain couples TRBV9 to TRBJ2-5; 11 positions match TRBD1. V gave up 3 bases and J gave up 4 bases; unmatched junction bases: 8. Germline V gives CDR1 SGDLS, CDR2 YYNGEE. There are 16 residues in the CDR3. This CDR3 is CASSGAPGQGVETQYF. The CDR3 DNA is TGTGCCAGCAGCGGAGCACCGGGACAGGGGGTAGAGACCCAGTACTTC.

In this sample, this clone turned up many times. The CDR3 nucleotides read TGTGCCAGCAGTTACTCAGGGGGCCCTACCTACGAGCAGTACTTC. Translation gives CASSYSGGPTYEQYF. The rearrangement joins TRBV6-5 to TRBJ2-7; TRBD1 agrees at 7 bases. The CDR3 extends over 15 amino acids. CDR1 MNHEY and CDR2 SVGAGI come from the germline V gene. V lost 0 bases, J lost 2 bases, and 4 bases stayed unmatched.

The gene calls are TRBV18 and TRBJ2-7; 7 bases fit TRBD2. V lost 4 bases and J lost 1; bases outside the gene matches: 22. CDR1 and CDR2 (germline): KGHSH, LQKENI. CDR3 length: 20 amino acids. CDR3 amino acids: CASSLKRLAGITRESYEQYF. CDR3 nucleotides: TGTGCCAGCTCACTCAAACGACTAGCTGGCATAACGCGGGAATCCTACGAGCAGTACTTC.

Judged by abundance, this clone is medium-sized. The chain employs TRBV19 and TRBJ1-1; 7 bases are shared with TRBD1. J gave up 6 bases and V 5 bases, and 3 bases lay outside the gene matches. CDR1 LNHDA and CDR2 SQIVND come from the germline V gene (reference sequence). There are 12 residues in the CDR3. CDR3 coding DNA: TGTGCCAGTAGTGACAGGGTCGCTGAAGCTTTCTTT. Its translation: CASSDRVAEAFF. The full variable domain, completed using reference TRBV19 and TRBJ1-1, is DGGITQSPKYLFRKEGQNVTLSCEQNLNHDAMYWYRQDPGQGLRLIYYSQIVNDFQKGDIAEGYSVSREKKESFPLTVTSAQKNPTAFYLCASSDRVAEAFFGQGTRLTVV.

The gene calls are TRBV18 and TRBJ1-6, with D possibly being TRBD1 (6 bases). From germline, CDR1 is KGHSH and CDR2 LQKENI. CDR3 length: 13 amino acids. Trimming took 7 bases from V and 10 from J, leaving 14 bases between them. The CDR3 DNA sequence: TGTGCCAGCTTTCGGGATCAGGGGTCACCCCTCCACTTT. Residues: CASFRDQGSPLHF.

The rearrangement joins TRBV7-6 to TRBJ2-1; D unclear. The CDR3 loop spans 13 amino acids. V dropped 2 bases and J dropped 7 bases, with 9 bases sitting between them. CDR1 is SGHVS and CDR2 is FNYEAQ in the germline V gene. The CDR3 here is CASSLFAGNEQFF. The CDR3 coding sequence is TGTGCCAGCAGCTTATTTGCCGGGAATGAGCAGTTCTTC.

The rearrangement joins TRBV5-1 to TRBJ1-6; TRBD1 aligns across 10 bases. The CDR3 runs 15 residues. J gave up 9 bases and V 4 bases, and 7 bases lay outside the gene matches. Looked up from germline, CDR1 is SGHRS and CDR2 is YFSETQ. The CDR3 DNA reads TGCGCCAGCAGCCAGGGACAGGGGACGCGTTCACCCCTCCACTTT. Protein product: CASSQGQGTRSPLHF.